Listed below are T cell receptor beta chains from one sample, sequenced in a study of yellow fever vaccine responses in identical twins. TCRdb re-called the RT-PCR reads through MiXCR, storing one row per CDR3 protein. The data contain 11,000 to 15,000 distinct CDR3 sequences, approximately 84% of them singletons. Sequencing was performed on T cells from blood (PBMCs), unsorted or a sorted subset (not recorded which), taken before or after yellow fever vaccination (not recorded which). These TCRs come from a woman under 30 who received the yellow fever vaccine. Each CDR3 is given with its conserved first and last residue. Fields, in order: D gene, clone size, V gene, J gene, CDR3 DNA, CDR3 protein. D genes are given only for firm matches. Size values are once, few and many counts, or a class for expanded clones, and some rows have none.

D: TRBD1
size: once
V: TRBV5-1
J: TRBJ1-2
DNA: TGCGCCAGCAGTCCTGGGACAGGGGTGACCTATGGCTACACCTTC
CDR3: CASSPGTGVTYGYTF

D: TRBD1
size: NA
V: TRBV2
J: TRBJ2-7
DNA: TGTGCCAGCCTACAGGGGGAAGAATCCTACGAGCAGTACTTC
CDR3: CASLQGEESYEQYF

D: NA
size: NA
V: TRBV10-1
J: TRBJ1-3
DNA: TGCGCCAGCAGTGAGGTCGCGGGAACTGTCCACTCTGGAAACACCATATATTTT
CDR3: CASSEVAGTVHSGNTIYF

D: NA
size: NA
V: TRBV20-1
J: TRBJ2-1
DNA: TGCAGTGCCGTGGGGGGCTCCTACAATGAGCAGTTCTTC
CDR3: CSAVGGSYNEQFF

D: NA
size: NA
V: TRBV11-3
J: TRBJ2-3
DNA: TGTGCCAGCAGCTTAGATCGGGGACCCCCGAATACGCAGTATTTT
CDR3: CASSLDRGPPNTQYF

D: TRBD2
size: NA
V: TRBV20-1
J: TRBJ2-1
DNA: TGCAGTGCTAGACCTAGCGGGAGGCAATACAATGAGCAGTTCTTC
CDR3: CSARPSGRQYNEQFF

D: NA
size: NA
V: TRBV18
J: TRBJ2-1
DNA: TGTGCCAGCTCACCACCGCGAGTCTCCTACAATGAGCAGTTCTTC
CDR3: CASSPPRVSYNEQFF

D: TRBD1
size: NA
V: TRBV28
J: TRBJ1-2
DNA: TGTGCCAGCAGTTCGGTAACAGGGGGCGCTTATGGCTACACCTTC
CDR3: CASSSVTGGAYGYTF

D: TRBD2
size: few
V: TRBV11-1
J: TRBJ2-7
DNA: TGTGCCAGCAGCTTAAACCCAGCGGGAGAGACCTACGAGCAGTACTTC
CDR3: CASSLNPAGETYEQYF

D: NA
size: NA
V: TRBV12-3/TRBV12-4
J: TRBJ1-5
DNA: TGTGCCAGCAGCCCAGCTACCTTCGGGCAGCCCCAGCATTTT
CDR3: CASSPATFGQPQHF

D: NA
size: NA
V: TRBV18
J: TRBJ2-2
DNA: TGTGCCAGCTCACCAGCCCGATGGGGAACCGGGGAGCTGTTTTTT
CDR3: CASSPARWGTGELFF

D: TRBD1
size: NA
V: TRBV5-1
J: TRBJ2-1
DNA: TGCGCCAGCAGCGAAGGACAGGGGGCCTCCTACAATGAGCAGTTCTTC
CDR3: CASSEGQGASYNEQFF

D: TRBD2
size: NA
V: TRBV28
J: TRBJ2-5
DNA: TGTGCCAGCAGCCTAGCGGACCGGAGGGAGACCCAGTACTTC
CDR3: CASSLADRRETQYF

D: TRBD2
size: NA
V: TRBV20-1
J: TRBJ2-7
DNA: TGCAGTGCTAGTAGCGGGAGTAAGGCCGAGCAGTACTTC
CDR3: CSASSGSKAEQYF

D: NA
size: NA
V: TRBV29-1
J: TRBJ2-2
DNA: TGCAGCGTTCCCCTCACCGGGGAGCTGTTTTTT
CDR3: CSVPLTGELFF

D: NA
size: NA
V: TRBV19
J: TRBJ2-4
DNA: TGTGCCAGTAGTATATTTTCTACCGTGTCTACGATGTCCAAAAACATTCAGTACTTC
CDR3: CASSIFSTVSTMSKNIQYF

D: TRBD1
size: NA
V: TRBV29-1
J: TRBJ1-3
DNA: TGCAGCGTTTCGACAGGGGGAAGTGGAAACACCATATATTTT
CDR3: CSVSTGGSGNTIYF

D: NA
size: few
V: TRBV29-1
J: TRBJ2-1
DNA: TGCAGCGTTGGGACTTTAGGTTACAATGAGCAGTTCTTC
CDR3: CSVGTLGYNEQFF

D: NA
size: NA
V: TRBV6-5
J: TRBJ1-3
DNA: TGTGCCAGCAGTTATTCGGACCCCCGCTCTGGAAACACCATATATTTT
CDR3: CASSYSDPRSGNTIYF

D: TRBD2
size: NA
V: TRBV12-3/TRBV12-4
J: TRBJ2-4
DNA: TGTGCCAGCAGTTTGGGCGGGGGCATTCAGTACTTC
CDR3: CASSLGGGIQYF

D: TRBD2
size: NA
V: TRBV12-3/TRBV12-4
J: TRBJ2-1
DNA: TGTGCCAGCACCTCAGTCGCTAGCGGCCGTAACAATGAGCAGTTCTTC
CDR3: CASTSVASGRNNEQFF

D: NA
size: NA
V: TRBV18
J: TRBJ2-1
DNA: TGTGCCAGCTCACCACCGACAGGACACAATGAGCAGTTCTTC
CDR3: CASSPPTGHNEQFF

D: NA
size: NA
V: TRBV7-9
J: TRBJ1-1
DNA: TGTGCCAGCTCCGGAGCGGGGAACACTGAAGCTTTCTTT
CDR3: CASSGAGNTEAFF

D: NA
size: once
V: TRBV11-1
J: TRBJ2-3
DNA: TGTGCCAGCAGCGAGAAACGAACCCTACTAACAGATACGCAGTATTTT
CDR3: CASSEKRTLLTDTQYF

D: TRBD1
size: NA
V: TRBV18
J: TRBJ1-2
DNA: TGTGCCAGCTCTCAGGGACAGGCGGCCTATGGCTACACCTTC
CDR3: CASSQGQAAYGYTF

D: NA
size: few
V: TRBV2
J: TRBJ2-7
DNA: TGTGCCAGCAGTGAGGATACCGTTCCGTACTTC
CDR3: CASSEDTVPYF

D: NA
size: NA
V: TRBV11-2
J: TRBJ1-5
DNA: TGTGCCAGCAGCTTTCCGGACAGAAGACAGCCCCAGCATTTT
CDR3: CASSFPDRRQPQHF

D: NA
size: few
V: TRBV11-3
J: TRBJ2-1
DNA: TGTGCCAGCAGCTTAGAGAAAGCTCTTCGGGTGTTCTTC
CDR3: CASSLEKALRVFF

D: NA
size: NA
V: TRBV18
J: TRBJ1-6
DNA: TGTGCCAGCTCACCTGTCAGGGTCTCTAATTCACCCCTCCACTTT
CDR3: CASSPVRVSNSPLHF

D: TRBD2
size: NA
V: TRBV29-1
J: TRBJ2-3
DNA: TGCAGCGTTCCCTCGACTAGCGGGAGCCCAGATACGCAGTATTTT
CDR3: CSVPSTSGSPDTQYF

D: NA
size: NA
V: TRBV4-1
J: TRBJ2-3
DNA: TGCGCCAGCAGCCAACCCGGACTGGATACGCAGTATTTT
CDR3: CASSQPGLDTQYF

D: NA
size: NA
V: TRBV5-1
J: TRBJ1-2
DNA: TGCGCCAGCAGCGAAGACAGGATCTATGGCTACACCTTC
CDR3: CASSEDRIYGYTF

D: NA
size: few
V: TRBV4-2
J: TRBJ1-1
DNA: TGTGCCAGCAGCCAATCTGGGTTGAACACTGAAGCTTTCTTT
CDR3: CASSQSGLNTEAFF

D: NA
size: NA
V: TRBV5-6
J: TRBJ2-3
DNA: TGTGCCAGCAGCTTGGGACACCAAACAGATACGCAGTATTTT
CDR3: CASSLGHQTDTQYF

D: NA
size: NA
V: TRBV11-2
J: TRBJ2-5
DNA: TGTGCCAGCAGTTCAATCCCGAGCCTGGAGACCCAGTACTTC
CDR3: CASSSIPSLETQYF

D: TRBD1
size: NA
V: TRBV5-1
J: TRBJ2-2
DNA: TGCGCCAGCAGTGTTGGGACAGCCTTGAACACCGGGGAGCTGTTTTTT
CDR3: CASSVGTALNTGELFF

D: TRBD2
size: once
V: TRBV12-3/TRBV12-4
J: TRBJ2-2
DNA: TGTGCCAGCTCACTAGCGACCGCGAACACCGGGGAGCTGTTTTTT
CDR3: CASSLATANTGELFF

D: NA
size: NA
V: TRBV11-2
J: TRBJ1-4
DNA: TGTGCCAGCAGCCCCCCGGGCTTGGATGAAAAACTGTTTTTT
CDR3: CASSPPGLDEKLFF

D: TRBD2
size: NA
V: TRBV5-4
J: TRBJ2-5
DNA: TGTGCCAGCAACAATTGGGCGGGGGGGCCGCAAGAGACCCAGTACTTC
CDR3: CASNNWAGGPQETQYF

D: NA
size: once
V: TRBV23-1
J: TRBJ1-1
DNA: TGCGCCAGCAGTCAATCGAGGACACACAAGAACACTGAAGCTTTCTTT
CDR3: CASSQSRTHKNTEAFF

D: NA
size: NA
V: TRBV14
J: TRBJ2-3
DNA: TGTGCCAGCAGCCTCTCCGGGAATACGCAGTATTTT
CDR3: CASSLSGNTQYF

D: NA
size: once
V: TRBV4-2
J: TRBJ1-2
DNA: TGTGCCAGCAGCCAGGCAGGGACTAACTATGGCTACACCTTC
CDR3: CASSQAGTNYGYTF

D: NA
size: NA
V: TRBV29-1
J: TRBJ2-7
DNA: TGCAGCGTTTCAGGCGAAGGGCCGTCCTACGAGCAGTACTTC
CDR3: CSVSGEGPSYEQYF

D: NA
size: NA
V: TRBV29-1
J: TRBJ1-2
DNA: TGCAGCGTTGCCAGGGACGACTATGGCTACACCTTC
CDR3: CSVARDDYGYTF

D: NA
size: NA
V: TRBV12-3/TRBV12-4
J: TRBJ2-1
DNA: TGTGCCAGCAGTACCTTCAAGGGGAGCTCCTACAATGAGCAGTTCTTC
CDR3: CASSTFKGSSYNEQFF

D: NA
size: NA
V: TRBV11-2
J: TRBJ2-1
DNA: TGTGCCAGCAGCTTTTCGTATGAGCAGTTCTTC
CDR3: CASSFSYEQFF

D: NA
size: NA
V: TRBV29-1
J: TRBJ1-2
DNA: TGCAGCGTTGAACCCCTGGGTGGGGGTAAGAATGGCTACACCTTC
CDR3: CSVEPLGGGKNGYTF

D: NA
size: few
V: TRBV3-1
J: TRBJ2-5
DNA: TGTGCCAGCAGTCCCTGGGGATCGTACCAAGAGACCCAGTACTTC
CDR3: CASSPWGSYQETQYF

D: NA
size: NA
V: TRBV18
J: TRBJ2-7
DNA: TGTGCCAGCTCACCTAAGGGACCCACCTACGAGCAGTACTTC
CDR3: CASSPKGPTYEQYF

D: NA
size: NA
V: TRBV20-1
J: TRBJ2-7
DNA: TGCAGTGCTTCCACACCGATCTACGAGCAGTACTTC
CDR3: CSASTPIYEQYF

D: NA
size: NA
V: TRBV14
J: TRBJ2-3
DNA: TGTGCCAGCAGCCAACGACAGCTGCAGTATTTT
CDR3: CASSQRQLQYF

D: NA
size: NA
V: TRBV6-4
J: TRBJ2-1
DNA: TGTGCCAGCAGTGACCAGGGCTTAGTAAGCGTGAATGAGCAGTTCTTC
CDR3: CASSDQGLVSVNEQFF

D: NA
size: NA
V: TRBV18
J: TRBJ2-5
DNA: TGTGCCAGCTCAGATGACAGGAGTGGAGAGACCCAGTACTTC
CDR3: CASSDDRSGETQYF

D: TRBD1
size: NA
V: TRBV19
J: TRBJ2-1
DNA: TGTGCCAGTAGCCCCATTCGGGACAGTAGGTACAATGAGCAGTTCTTC
CDR3: CASSPIRDSRYNEQFF